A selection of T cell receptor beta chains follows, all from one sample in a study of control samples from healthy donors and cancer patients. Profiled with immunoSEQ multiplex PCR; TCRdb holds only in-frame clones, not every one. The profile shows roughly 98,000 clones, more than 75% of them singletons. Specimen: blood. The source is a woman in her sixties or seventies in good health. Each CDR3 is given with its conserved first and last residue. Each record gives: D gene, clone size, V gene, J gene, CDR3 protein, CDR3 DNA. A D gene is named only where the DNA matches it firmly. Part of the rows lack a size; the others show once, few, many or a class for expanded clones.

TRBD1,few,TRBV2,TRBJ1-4,CASTAEGQGTEKLFF,TGTGCCAGCACCGCCGAAGGACAGGGCACTGAAAAACTGTTTTTT
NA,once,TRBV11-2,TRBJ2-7,CASSLVFGYEQYF,TGTGCCAGCAGCTTAGTGTTCGGGTACGAGCAGTACTTC
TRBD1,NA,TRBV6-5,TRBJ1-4,CASSPTGGYEKLFF,TGTGCCAGCAGTCCGACAGGGGGCTATGAAAAACTGTTTTTT
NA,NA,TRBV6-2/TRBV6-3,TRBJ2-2,CASSYLGTGELFF,TGTGCCAGCAGTTACCTAGGAACCGGGGAGCTGTTTTTT
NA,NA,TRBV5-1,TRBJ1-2,CASSPGMVVGYGYTF,TGCGCCAGCAGCCCCGGGATGGTAGTGGGGTATGGCTACACCTTC
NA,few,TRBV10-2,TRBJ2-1,CASSGTADSYNEQFF,TGCGCCAGCAGTGGAACAGCAGACTCCTACAATGAGCAGTTCTTC
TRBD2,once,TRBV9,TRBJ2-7,CASSARGVHEQYF,TGTGCCAGCAGCGCCCGGGGGGTCCACGAGCAGTACTTC
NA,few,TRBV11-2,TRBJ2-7,CASSSGQFYEQYF,TGTGCCAGCAGCAGCGGGCAGTTCTACGAGCAGTACTTC
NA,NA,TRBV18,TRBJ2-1,CASSLRGYEQFF,TGTGCCAGCTCTCTTAGGGGTTATGAGCAGTTCTTC
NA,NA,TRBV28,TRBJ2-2,CASSLLAGGGELFF,TGTGCCAGCAGTTTACTGGCCGGGGGCGGGGAGCTGTTTTTT
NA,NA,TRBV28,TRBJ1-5,CASSLKQGGNQPQHF,TGTGCCAGCAGTTTAAAACAGGGAGGCAATCAGCCCCAGCATTTT
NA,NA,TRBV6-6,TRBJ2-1,CASSPRAESEQFF,TGTGCCAGCAGTCCCCGGGCGGAGAGTGAGCAGTTCTTC
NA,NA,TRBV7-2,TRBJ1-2,CASSLQQANYGYTF,TGTGCCAGCAGCTTGCAACAGGCTAACTATGGCTACACCTTC
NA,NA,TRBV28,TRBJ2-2,CASTLGVGELFF,TGTGCCAGCACCCTGGGGGTAGGGGAGCTGTTTTTT
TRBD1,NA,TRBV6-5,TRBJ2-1,CASSPTGDNEQFF,TGTGCCAGCAGCCCGACAGGGGACAATGAGCAGTTCTTC
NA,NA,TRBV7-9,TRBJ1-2,CASSLTGTNYGYTF,TGTGCCAGCAGCTTAACAGGAACTAACTATGGCTACACCTTC
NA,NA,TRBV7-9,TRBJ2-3,CASSTDTQYF,TGTGCCAGCAGCACAGATACGCAGTATTTT
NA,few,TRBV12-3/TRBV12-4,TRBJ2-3,CASSLSYTDTQYF,TGTGCCAGCAGTTTATCCTACACAGATACGCAGTATTTT
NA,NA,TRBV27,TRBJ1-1,CASGRVPTEAFF,TGTGCCAGCGGGAGGGTACCCACTGAAGCTTTCTTT
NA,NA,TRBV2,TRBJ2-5,CASSRPGETQYF,TGTGCCAGCAGTCGACCAGGGGAGACCCAGTACTTC
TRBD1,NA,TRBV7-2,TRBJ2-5,CASSLAGGGETQYF,TGTGCCAGCAGCTTAGCAGGGGGCGGTGAGACCCAGTACTTC
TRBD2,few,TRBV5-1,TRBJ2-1,CASSLGLAGGLNEQFF,TGCGCCAGCAGCTTGGGACTAGCGGGAGGGCTAAATGAGCAGTTCTTC
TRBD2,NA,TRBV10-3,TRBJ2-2,CAIGKRENTGELFF,TGTGCCATCGGTAAGCGGGAGAACACCGGGGAGCTGTTTTTT
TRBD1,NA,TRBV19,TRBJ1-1,CASSMTGVTEAFF,TGTGCCAGTAGTATGACAGGGGTCACTGAAGCTTTCTTT
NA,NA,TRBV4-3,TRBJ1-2,CASSQEAAAAYGYTF,TGCGCCAGCAGCCAAGAAGCTGCCGCAGCTTATGGCTACACCTTC
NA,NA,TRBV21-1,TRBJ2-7,CASSKFPRAASGEQYF,TGTGCCAGCAGCAAATTCCCCAGGGCTGCCTCGGGCGAGCAGTACTTC
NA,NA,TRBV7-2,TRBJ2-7,CASSSGGTLPYEQYF,TGTGCCAGCAGCTCCGGGGGGACACTTCCCTACGAGCAGTACTTC
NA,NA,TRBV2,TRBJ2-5,CASSVQKQETQYF,TGTGCCAGCAGCGTTCAGAAACAAGAGACCCAGTACTTC
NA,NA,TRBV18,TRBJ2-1,CASSPPAAYNEQFF,TGTGCCAGCTCACCACCAGCGGCCTACAATGAGCAGTTCTTC
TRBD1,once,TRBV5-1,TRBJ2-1,CASSWETGPPYNEQFF,TGCGCCAGCAGCTGGGAGACAGGGCCTCCCTACAATGAGCAGTTCTTC
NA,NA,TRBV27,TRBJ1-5,CASSLAGVDGQPQHF,TGTGCCAGCAGTTTGGCAGGGGTCGACGGTCAGCCCCAGCATTTT
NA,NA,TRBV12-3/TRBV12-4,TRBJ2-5,CASSLPPQETQYF,TGTGCCAGCAGTCTCCCTCCCCAAGAGACCCAGTACTTC
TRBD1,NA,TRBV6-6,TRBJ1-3,CASTEQGVLGGNTIYF,TGTGCCAGCACCGAACAGGGGGTCCTGGGAGGAAACACCATATATTTT
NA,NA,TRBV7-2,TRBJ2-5,CASSLGYETQYF,TGTGCCAGCAGCTTAGGGTACGAGACCCAGTACTTC
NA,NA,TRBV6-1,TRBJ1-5,CASSEARRTGNQPQHF,TGTGCCAGCAGTGAAGCACGCAGAACAGGCAATCAGCCCCAGCATTTT
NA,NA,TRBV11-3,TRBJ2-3,CASSLEWSGVGSDTQYF,TGTGCCAGCAGCTTAGAATGGTCGGGAGTGGGCTCAGATACGCAGTATTTT
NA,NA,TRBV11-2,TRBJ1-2,CASSVGSEAGYTF,TGTGCCAGCAGCGTAGGGTCGGAGGCAGGCTACACCTTC
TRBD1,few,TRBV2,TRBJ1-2,CASSGQGAGYGYTF,TGTGCCAGCAGTGGACAGGGGGCAGGCTATGGCTACACCTTC
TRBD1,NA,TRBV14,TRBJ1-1,CASSQAGGEAFF,TGTGCCAGCAGCCAAGCAGGGGGCGAAGCTTTCTTT
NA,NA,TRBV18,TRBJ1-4,CASSPTRDEKLFF,TGTGCCAGCTCACCTACGCGAGATGAAAAACTGTTTTTT
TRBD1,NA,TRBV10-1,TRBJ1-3,CASSADRVPGNTIYF,TGCGCCAGCAGTGCGGACAGGGTCCCTGGAAACACCATATATTTT
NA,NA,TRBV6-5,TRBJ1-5,CASSYSTGLNQPQHF,TGTGCCAGCAGTTACTCAACAGGCCTCAATCAGCCCCAGCATTTT
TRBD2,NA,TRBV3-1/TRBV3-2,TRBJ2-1,CASSPKGSGRDNNEQFF,TGTGCCAGCAGCCCCAAAGGTAGCGGGAGGGACAACAATGAGCAGTTCTTC
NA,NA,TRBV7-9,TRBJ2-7,CASSLPGGVYEQYF,TGTGCCAGCAGCCTTCCGGGCGGAGTCTACGAGCAGTACTTC
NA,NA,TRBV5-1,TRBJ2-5,CASSLGLQETQYF,TGCGCCAGCAGCTTGGGATTACAAGAGACCCAGTACTTC